The next 4 T cell receptor beta chains were all read from a single sample in a study of control samples from healthy donors and cancer patients. Data came from immunoSEQ multiplex PCR; TCRdb stores just in-frame clones and leaves some out. The sample yields 150,000 to 200,000 clones, 91% seen once. The specimen was blood. The receptors originated from a woman aged 25 to 39 in good health.

In its sample, this clone was seen once. The chain links TRBV30 to TRBJ2-3; TRBD2 agrees at 10 bases. The junction had 3 bases not matched to a gene; V was cut back by 8 bases and J by 1 base. The germline V gene has CDR1 GTSNPN and CDR2 SVGIG (reference sequence). There are 13 residues in the CDR3. The chain's CDR3 is CARGTSGTDTQYF. CDR3 DNA sequence: TGTGCCCGAGGGACTAGCGGCACAGATACGCAGTATTTT.

The gene calls are TRBV10-2 and TRBJ1-2; a weak D match, TRBD1 (5 bases). There are 13 residues in the CDR3. Trimming took 4 bases from V and 2 from J, leaving 8 bases between them. The germline CDR1 and CDR2 sequences are WSHSY and SAAADI. The CDR3: CASSVTENYGYTF. The CDR3 DNA sequence: TGCGCCAGCAGTGTGACAGAGAACTATGGCTACACCTTC.

The chain links TRBV7-6 to TRBJ2-1; TRBD2 matches at 8 bases. The V and J ends lost 5 bases and 6 bases, in that order; junction bases with no gene match: 6. This CDR3 has 14 amino acids. Germline V gene lookup returns CDR1 SGHVS and CDR2 FNYEAQ. The CDR3 loop reads CASSTRTSSNEQFF. The CDR3 DNA follows: TGTGCCAGCAGCACCCGGACTAGCTCCAATGAGCAGTTCTTC.

The chain joins TRBV9 to TRBJ2-6; tentative D call: TRBD1 (6 bases). The V end lost 0 bases, the J end lost 4 bases, and 11 bases lay between the germline ends. Per the germline V gene, CDR1 is SGDLS and CDR2 is YYNGEE. This CDR3 has 16 amino acids. The CDR3 loop reads CASSVGAGAGANVLTF. CDR3 bases: TGTGCCAGCAGCGTAGGGGCAGGGGCCGGGGCCAACGTCCTGACTTTC.